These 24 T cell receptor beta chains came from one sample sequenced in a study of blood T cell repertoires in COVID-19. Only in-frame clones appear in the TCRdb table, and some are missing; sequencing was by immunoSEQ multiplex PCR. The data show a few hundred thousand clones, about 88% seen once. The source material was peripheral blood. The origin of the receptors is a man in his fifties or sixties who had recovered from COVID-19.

The CDR3 loop is CAWSRGQGWNYGYTF. The CDR3, as DNA: TGTGCCTGGAGCAGGGGACAGGGATGGAACTATGGCTACACCTTC. V usage is TRBV30 and J usage is TRBJ1-2; 9 bases are a match to TRBD1. The germline gives CDR1 GTSNPN, CDR2 SVGIG (reference sequence). There are 15 residues in the CDR3. Trimming cost V 3 bases and J 2 bases; bases outside gene matches: 7.

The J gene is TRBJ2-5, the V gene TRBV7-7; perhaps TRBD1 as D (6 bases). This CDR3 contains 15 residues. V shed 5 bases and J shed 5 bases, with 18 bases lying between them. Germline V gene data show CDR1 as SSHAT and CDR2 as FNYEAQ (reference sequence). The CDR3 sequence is CASSPMAGVGETQYF. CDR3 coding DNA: TGTGCCAGCAGCCCTATGGCAGGGGTCGGGGAGACCCAGTACTTC.

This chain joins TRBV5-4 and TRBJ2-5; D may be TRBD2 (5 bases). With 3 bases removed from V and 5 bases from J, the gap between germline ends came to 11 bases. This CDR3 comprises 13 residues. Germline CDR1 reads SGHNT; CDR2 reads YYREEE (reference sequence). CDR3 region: CASSSSREETQYF. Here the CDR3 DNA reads TGTGCCAGCAGCTCATCTAGGGAGGAGACCCAGTACTTC.

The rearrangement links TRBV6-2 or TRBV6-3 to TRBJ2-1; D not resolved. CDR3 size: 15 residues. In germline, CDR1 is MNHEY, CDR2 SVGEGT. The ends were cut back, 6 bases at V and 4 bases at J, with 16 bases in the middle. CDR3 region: CASSDSTAPYNEQFF. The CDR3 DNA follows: TGTGCCAGCAGCGACTCGACTGCGCCATACAATGAGCAGTTCTTC.

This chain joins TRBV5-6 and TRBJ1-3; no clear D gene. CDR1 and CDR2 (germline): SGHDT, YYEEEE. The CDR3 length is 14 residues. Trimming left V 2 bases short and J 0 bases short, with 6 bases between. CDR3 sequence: CASSFSDSGNTIYF. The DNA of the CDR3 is TGTGCCAGCAGCTTTTCAGACTCTGGAAACACCATATATTTT.

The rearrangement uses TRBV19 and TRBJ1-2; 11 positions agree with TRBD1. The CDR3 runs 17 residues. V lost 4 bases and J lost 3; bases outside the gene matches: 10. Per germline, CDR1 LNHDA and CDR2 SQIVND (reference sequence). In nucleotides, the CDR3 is TGTGCCAGTAGTACTCCTCCCTGGACAGGGGGCGACTATGGCTACACCTTC. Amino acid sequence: CASSTPPWTGGDYGYTF.

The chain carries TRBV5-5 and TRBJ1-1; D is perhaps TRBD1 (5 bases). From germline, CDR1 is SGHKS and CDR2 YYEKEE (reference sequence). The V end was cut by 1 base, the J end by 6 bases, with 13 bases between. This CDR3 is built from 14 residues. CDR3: CASSLWRQGPEAFF. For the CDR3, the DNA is TGTGCCAGCAGCTTGTGGCGGCAGGGCCCTGAAGCTTTCTTT.

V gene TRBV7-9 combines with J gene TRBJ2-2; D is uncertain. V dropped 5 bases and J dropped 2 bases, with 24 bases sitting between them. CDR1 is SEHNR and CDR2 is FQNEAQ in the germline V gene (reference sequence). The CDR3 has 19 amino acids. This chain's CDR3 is CASSKRETLPIINTGELFF. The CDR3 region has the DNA TGTGCCAGCAGCAAGAGAGAGACACTGCCCATAATAAACACCGGGGAGCTGTTTTTT. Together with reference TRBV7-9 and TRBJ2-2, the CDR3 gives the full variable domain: DTGVSQNPRHKITKRGQNVTFRCDPISEHNRLYWYRQTLGQGPEFLTYFQNEAQLEKSRLLSDRFSAERPKGSFSTLEIQRTEQGDSAMYLCASSKRETLPIINTGELFFGEGSRLTVL.

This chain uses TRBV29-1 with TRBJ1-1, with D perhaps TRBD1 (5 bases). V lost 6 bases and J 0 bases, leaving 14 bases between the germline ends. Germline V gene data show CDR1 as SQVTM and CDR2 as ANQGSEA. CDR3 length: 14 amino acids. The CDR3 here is CSVGRGPVNTEAFF. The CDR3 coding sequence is TGCAGCGTAGGGAGGGGTCCAGTGAACACTGAAGCTTTCTTT.

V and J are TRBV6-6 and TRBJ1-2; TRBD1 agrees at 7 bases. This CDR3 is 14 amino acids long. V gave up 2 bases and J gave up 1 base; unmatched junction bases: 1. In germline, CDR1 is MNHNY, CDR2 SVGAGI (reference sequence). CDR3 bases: TGTGCCAGCAGTTACGGGACAGATAACTATGGCTACACCTTC. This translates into CASSYGTDNYGYTF.

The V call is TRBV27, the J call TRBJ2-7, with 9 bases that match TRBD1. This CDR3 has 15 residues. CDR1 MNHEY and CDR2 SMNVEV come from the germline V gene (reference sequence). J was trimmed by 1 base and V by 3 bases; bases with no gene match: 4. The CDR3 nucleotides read TGTGCCAGCAGTTTGGCCGGGACAGGGTCCTACGAGCAGTACTTC. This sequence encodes CASSLAGTGSYEQYF.

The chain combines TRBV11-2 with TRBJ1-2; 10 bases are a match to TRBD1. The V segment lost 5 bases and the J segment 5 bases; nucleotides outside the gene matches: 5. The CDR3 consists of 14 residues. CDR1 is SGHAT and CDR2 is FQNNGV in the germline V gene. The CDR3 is CASSPAGQGYGYTF. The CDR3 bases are TGTGCCAGCAGCCCCGCGGGACAGGGGTATGGCTACACCTTC.

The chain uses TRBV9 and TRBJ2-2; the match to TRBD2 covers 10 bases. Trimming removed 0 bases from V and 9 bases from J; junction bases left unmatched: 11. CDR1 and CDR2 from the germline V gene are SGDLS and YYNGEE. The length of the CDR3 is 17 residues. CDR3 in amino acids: CASSVEAVAGGNRELFF. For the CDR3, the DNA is TGTGCCAGCAGCGTAGAGGCGGTAGCGGGGGGTAACAGGGAGCTGTTTTTT.

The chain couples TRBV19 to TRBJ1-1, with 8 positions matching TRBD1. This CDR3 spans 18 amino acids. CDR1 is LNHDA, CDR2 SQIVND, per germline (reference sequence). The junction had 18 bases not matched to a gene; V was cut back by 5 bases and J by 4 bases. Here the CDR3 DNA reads TGTGCCAGTAGTTCCCAGCGATGGACAGGGTCGAGATTCACTGAAGCTTTCTTT. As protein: CASSSQRWTGSRFTEAFF.

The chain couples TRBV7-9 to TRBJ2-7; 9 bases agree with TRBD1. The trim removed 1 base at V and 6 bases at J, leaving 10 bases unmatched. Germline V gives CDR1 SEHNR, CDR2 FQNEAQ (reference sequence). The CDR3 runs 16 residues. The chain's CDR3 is CASSLELGQGPSEQYF. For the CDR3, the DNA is TGTGCCAGCAGCTTAGAACTCGGACAGGGGCCGAGCGAGCAGTACTTC.

Here the CDR3 DNA reads TGCGCCAGCAGCTTGGAAGCGTGGAATGAGCAGTTCTTC. Its translation: CASSLEAWNEQFF. The gene calls are TRBV5-1 and TRBJ2-1, with unresolved D. There are 13 residues in the CDR3. Per germline, CDR1 SGHRS and CDR2 YFSETQ. V was trimmed by 0 bases and J by 7 bases, leaving 8 bases between them. The variable domain in full, completed from reference TRBV5-1 and TRBJ2-1, reads KAGVTQTPRYLIKTRGQQVTLSCSPISGHRSVSWYQQTPGQGLQFLFEYFSETQRNKGNFPGRFSGRQFSNSRSEMNVSTLELGDSALYLCASSLEAWNEQFFGPGTRLTVL.

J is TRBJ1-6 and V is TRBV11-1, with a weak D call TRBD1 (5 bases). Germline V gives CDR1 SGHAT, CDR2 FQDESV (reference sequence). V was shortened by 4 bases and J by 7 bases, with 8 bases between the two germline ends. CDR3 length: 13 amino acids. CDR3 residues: CASSWGGNSPLHF. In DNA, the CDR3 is TGTGCCAGCAGCTGGGGGGGAAATTCACCCCTCCACTTT.

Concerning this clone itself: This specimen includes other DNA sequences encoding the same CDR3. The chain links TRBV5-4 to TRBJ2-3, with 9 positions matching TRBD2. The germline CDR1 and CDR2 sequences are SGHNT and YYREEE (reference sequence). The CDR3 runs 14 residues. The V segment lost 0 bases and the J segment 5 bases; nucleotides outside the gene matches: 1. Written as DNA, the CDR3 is TGTGCCAGCAGCTTGGGGCGGGGGGGAGATACGCAGTATTTT. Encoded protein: CASSLGRGGDTQYF.

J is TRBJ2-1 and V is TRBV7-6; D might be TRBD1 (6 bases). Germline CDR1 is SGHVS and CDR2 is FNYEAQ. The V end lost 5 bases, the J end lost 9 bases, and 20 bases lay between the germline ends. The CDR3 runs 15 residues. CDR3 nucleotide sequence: TGTGCCAGCAGCCGCACAGGGTCGGGGTTAGGTGAGCAGTTCTTC. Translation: CASSRTGSGLGEQFF.

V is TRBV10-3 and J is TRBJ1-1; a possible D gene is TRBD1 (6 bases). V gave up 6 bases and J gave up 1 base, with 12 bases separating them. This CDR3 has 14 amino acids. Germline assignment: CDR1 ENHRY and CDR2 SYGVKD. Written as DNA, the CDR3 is TGTGCCATCAGGCCTACAGGGCCGAACACTGAAGCTTTCTTT. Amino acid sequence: CAIRPTGPNTEAFF.

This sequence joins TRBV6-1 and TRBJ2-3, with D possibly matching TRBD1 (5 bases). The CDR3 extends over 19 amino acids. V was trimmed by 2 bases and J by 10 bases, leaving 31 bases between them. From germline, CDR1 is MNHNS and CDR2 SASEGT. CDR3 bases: TGTGCCAGCAGTGAACCTCCCTCAGGACAATTCAATCAATACGGAGCGCAGTATTTT. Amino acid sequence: CASSEPPSGQFNQYGAQYF.

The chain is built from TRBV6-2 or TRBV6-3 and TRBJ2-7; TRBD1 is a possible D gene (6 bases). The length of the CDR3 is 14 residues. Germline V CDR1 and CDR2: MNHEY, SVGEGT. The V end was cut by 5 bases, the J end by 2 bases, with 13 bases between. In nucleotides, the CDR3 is TGTGCCAGCAGTACGGGACACCCTACCTACGAGCAGTACTTC. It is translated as CASSTGHPTYEQYF.

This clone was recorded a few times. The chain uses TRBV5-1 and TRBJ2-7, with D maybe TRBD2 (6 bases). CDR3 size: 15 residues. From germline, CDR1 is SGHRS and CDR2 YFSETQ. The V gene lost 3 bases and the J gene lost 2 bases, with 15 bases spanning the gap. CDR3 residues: CASSSAGAGPYEQYF. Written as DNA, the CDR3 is TGCGCCAGCAGCTCCGCCGGGGCGGGACCCTACGAGCAGTACTTC.

CDR3 DNA sequence: TGTGCCAGCAGCTCCCTAGCGGGAAACACCGGGGAGCTGTTTTTT. It yields the protein CASSSLAGNTGELFF. The V gene is TRBV5-4, the J gene TRBJ2-2, with 9 bases identical to TRBD2. This CDR3 comprises 15 residues. The germline CDR1 and CDR2 sequences are SGHNT and YYREEE (reference sequence). The junction had 2 bases not matched to a gene; V was cut back by 3 bases and J by 2 bases. The whole variable domain, remainder taken from reference TRBV5-4 and TRBJ2-2, is ETGVTQSPTHLIKTRGQQVTLRCSSQSGHNTVSWYQQALGQGPQFIFQYYREEENGRGNFPPRFSGLQFPNYSSELNVNALELDDSALYLCASSSLAGNTGELFFGEGSRLTVL.